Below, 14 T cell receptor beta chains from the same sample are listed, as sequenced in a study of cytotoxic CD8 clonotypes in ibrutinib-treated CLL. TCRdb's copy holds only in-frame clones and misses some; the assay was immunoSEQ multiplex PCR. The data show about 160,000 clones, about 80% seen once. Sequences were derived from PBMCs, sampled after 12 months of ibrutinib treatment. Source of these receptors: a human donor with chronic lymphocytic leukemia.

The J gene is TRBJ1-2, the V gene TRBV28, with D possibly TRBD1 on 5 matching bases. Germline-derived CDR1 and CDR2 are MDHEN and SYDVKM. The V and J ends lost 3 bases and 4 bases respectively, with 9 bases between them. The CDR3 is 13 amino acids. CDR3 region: CASSLPGTYGYTF. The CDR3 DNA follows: TGTGCCAGCAGTTTGCCCGGGACCTATGGCTACACCTTC.

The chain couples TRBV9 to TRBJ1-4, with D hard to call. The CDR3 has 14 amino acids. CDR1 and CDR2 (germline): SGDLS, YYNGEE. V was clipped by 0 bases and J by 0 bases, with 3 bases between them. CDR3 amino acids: CASSVGPTNEKLFF. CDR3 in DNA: TGTGCCAGCAGCGTAGGGCCAACTAATGAAAAACTGTTTTTT.

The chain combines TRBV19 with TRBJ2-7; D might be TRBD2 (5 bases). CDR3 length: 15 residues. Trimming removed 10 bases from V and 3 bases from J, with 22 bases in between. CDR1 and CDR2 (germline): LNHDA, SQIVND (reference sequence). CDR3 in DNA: TGTGCCACCGCCTTTGAGAGCGGTACCTTCTACGAGCAGTACTTC. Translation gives CATAFESGTFYEQYF.

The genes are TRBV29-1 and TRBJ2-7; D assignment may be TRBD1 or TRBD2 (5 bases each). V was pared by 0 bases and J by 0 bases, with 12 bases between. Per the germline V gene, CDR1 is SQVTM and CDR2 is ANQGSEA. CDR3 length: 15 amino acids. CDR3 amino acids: CSVEDRGGVSYEQYF. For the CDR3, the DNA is TGCAGCGTTGAAGATCGTGGGGGAGTCTCCTACGAGCAGTACTTC.

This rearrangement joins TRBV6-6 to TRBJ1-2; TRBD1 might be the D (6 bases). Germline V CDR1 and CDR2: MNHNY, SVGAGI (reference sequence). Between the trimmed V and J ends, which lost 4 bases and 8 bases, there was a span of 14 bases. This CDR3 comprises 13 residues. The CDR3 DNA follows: TGTGCCAGCAGTTTGACACAGGGAAGCGGCTACACCTTC. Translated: CASSLTQGSGYTF.

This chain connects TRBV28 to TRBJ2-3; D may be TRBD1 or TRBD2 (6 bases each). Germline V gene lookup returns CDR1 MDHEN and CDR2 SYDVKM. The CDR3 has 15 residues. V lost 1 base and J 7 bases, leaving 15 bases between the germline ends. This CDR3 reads CASSLYGGLRNTQYF. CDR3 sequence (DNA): TGTGCCAGCAGTTTATATGGGGGGCTGCGGAATACGCAGTATTTT.

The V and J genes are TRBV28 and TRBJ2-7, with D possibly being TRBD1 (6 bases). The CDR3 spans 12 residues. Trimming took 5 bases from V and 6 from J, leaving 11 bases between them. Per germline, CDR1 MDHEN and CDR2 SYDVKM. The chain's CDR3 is CASSQQGSEQYF. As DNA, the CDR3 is TGTGCCAGCAGTCAACAGGGCTCCGAGCAGTACTTC.

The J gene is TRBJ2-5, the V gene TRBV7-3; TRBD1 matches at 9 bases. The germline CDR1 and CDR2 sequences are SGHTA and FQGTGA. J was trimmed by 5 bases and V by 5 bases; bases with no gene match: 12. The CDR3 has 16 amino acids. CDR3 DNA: TGTGCCAGCAGCGGACCCGGGACAGGGTCGGGGGAGACCCAGTACTTC. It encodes CASSGPGTGSGETQYF.

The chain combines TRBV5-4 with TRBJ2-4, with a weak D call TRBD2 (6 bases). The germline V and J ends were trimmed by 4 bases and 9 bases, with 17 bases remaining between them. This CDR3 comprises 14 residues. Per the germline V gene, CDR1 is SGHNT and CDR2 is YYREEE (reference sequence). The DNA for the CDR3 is TGTGCCAGCAGCGCACGGGACTCCCGAAGCATTCAGTACTTC. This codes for CASSARDSRSIQYF.

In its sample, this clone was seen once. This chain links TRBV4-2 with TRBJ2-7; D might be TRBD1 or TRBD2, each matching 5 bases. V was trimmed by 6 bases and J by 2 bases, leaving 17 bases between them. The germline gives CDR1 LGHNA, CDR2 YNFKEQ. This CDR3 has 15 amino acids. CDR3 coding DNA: TGTGCCAGCAGATGGTCCGGGACGAAGACCTACGAGCAGTACTTC. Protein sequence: CASRWSGTKTYEQYF.

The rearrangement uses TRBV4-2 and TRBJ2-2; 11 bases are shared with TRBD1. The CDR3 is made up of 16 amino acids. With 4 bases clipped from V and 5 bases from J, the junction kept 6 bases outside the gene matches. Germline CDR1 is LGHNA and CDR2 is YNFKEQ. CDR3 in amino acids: CASSPGQGESTGELFF. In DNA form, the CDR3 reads TGTGCCAGCAGCCCGGGACAGGGGGAATCAACCGGGGAGCTGTTTTTT.

The CDR3 region has the DNA TGTGCCAGCAGTTTATCCGGCTCTAGCAATCAGCCCCAGCATTTT. Residues: CASSLSGSSNQPQHF. The chain has TRBV27 and TRBJ1-5, with no clear D. CDR3 size: 15 residues. Trimming took off 0 bases at V and 0 bases at J, with 6 bases between the two ends. Germline lookup yields CDR1 MNHEY and CDR2 SMNVEV (reference sequence).

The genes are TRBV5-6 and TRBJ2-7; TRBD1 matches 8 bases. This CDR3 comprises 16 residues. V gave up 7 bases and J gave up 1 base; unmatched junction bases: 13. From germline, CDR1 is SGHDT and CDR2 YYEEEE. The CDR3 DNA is TGTGCCAGCGGAGAAACCAGACAGGGGAAGTCCTACGAGCAGTACTTC. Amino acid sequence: CASGETRQGKSYEQYF. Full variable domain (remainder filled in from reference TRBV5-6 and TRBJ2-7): DAGVTQSPTHLIKTRGQQVTLRCSPKSGHDTVSWYQQALGQGPQFIFQYYEEEERQRGNFPDRFSGHQFPNYSSELNVNALLLGDSALYLCASGETRQGKSYEQYFGPGTRLTVT.

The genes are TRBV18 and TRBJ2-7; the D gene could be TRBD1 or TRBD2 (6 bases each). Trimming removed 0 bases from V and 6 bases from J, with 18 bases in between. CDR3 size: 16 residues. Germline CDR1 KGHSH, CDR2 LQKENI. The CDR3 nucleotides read TGTGCCAGCTCACCACCGGGGACTCCTACAGGGCCCGAGCAGTACTTC. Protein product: CASSPPGTPTGPEQYF.